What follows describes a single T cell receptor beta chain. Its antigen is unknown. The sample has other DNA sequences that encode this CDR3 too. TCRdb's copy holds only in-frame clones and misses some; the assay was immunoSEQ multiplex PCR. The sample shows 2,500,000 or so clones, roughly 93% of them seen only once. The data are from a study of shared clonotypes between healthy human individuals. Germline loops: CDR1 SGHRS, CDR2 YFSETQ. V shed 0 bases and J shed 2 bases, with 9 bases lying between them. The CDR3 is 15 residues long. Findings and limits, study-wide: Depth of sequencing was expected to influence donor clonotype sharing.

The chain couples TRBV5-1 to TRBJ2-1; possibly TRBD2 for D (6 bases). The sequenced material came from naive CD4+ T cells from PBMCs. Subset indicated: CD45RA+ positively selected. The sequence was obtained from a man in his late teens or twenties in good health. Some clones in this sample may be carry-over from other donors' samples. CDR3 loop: CASSLVTGAYNEQFF. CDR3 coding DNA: TGCGCCAGCAGCTTGGTAACGGGGGCCTACAATGAGCAGTTCTTC.